The entry that follows covers one T cell receptor beta chain sequence. What it binds is not known. As every portion of the isolated RNA was reverse transcribed, the sequencing read expressed TCRB transcripts. Using immunoSEQ multiplex PCR, the repertoire was profiled, and TCRdb retains in-frame clones only, with some absent. The sample yields under 300,000 clones, 14% seen once. Via the markers CD45RO/CCR7/CD25/CD127/CD95/CD27, stem cell-like memory, regulatory, central memory and naive CD4+ cells were sorted. These data originate in a study of beta chain features in type 1 diabetes. About the research overall: Healthy donors, compared against patients, showed similar age, gender and cell yields. Points from the study as a whole: The study found moderately but significantly shorter TCRB CDR3s in all four CD4+ subsets of Type 1 diabetes patients. High-TCR-expressing cells could be over-represented by cDNA sequencing. Patients with type 1 diabetes showed fewer VDJ junction insertions and more deletions.

The CDR3 consists of 13 residues. CDR1 and CDR2 (germline): GTSNPN, SVGIG (reference sequence). The V end lost 7 bases, the J end lost 5 bases, and 17 bases lay between the germline ends. The sequence was obtained from a young man with type 1 diabetes. Sequencing was carried out using naive CD4+ T cells from blood. The chain recombines TRBV30 with TRBJ2-5; no clear D. The CDR3 protein is CASSAAAAETQYF. The CDR3 DNA follows: TGTGCCTCTTCGGCCGCGGCCGCCGAGACCCAGTACTTC.